The next 12 T cell receptor beta chains were all read from a single sample in a study of Graves' ophthalmopathy and Graves' hyperthyroidism. For repertoire sequencing, the TCR beta CDR3 regions were amplified from RNA transcripts. In the first round, RT-PCR was carried out with HTBI primers, and a multiplex PCR formed the second round. TCRdb called the multiplex PCR reads again in MiXCR, with one record for every CDR3 protein. Of about 640,000 distinct CDR3 sequences in the sample, under 50% were seen once. Sequenced input: peripheral blood. These TCRs come from an adult man with Graves' ophthalmopathy.

Many counts were recorded for this clonotype. This chain links TRBV12-3 or TRBV12-4 with TRBJ1-4, with a tentative D call TRBD1 (5 bases). The V end lost 4 bases, the J end lost 2 bases, and 8 bases lay between the germline ends. The CDR3 consists of 14 residues. CDR3 in DNA: TGTGCCAGCAGTTCCGGGACCACTAATGAAAAACTGTTTTTT. It encodes CASSSGTTNEKLFF.

In regard to this clonotype: A much larger clone differs by one base, so this may be a read error. The chain uses TRBV7-9 and TRBJ1-1, with a possible D match to TRBD1 (5 bases). This CDR3 region has 16 residues. V was clipped by 2 bases and J by 4 bases, with 17 bases between them. The V gene's germline CDR1 is SEHNR and CDR2 FQNEAQ (reference sequence). The chain's CDR3 is CASSLQGRGWGTEAFF. For the CDR3, the DNA is TGTGCCAGCAGCTTACAGGGTCGGGGGTGGGGCACTGAAGCTTTCTTT. The complete variable domain, with remaining parts taken from reference TRBV7-9 and TRBJ1-1, reads DTGVSQNPRHKITKRGQNVTFRCDPISEHNRLYWYRQTLGQGPEFLTYFQNEAQLEKSRLLSDRFSAERPKGSFSTLEIQRTEQGDSAMYLCASSLQGRGWGTEAFFGQGTRLTVV.

The sample holds many counts of this clonotype. J is TRBJ2-7 and V is TRBV7-9; perhaps TRBD1 as D (6 bases). The V end lost 0 bases, the J end lost 6 bases, and 15 bases lay between the germline ends. Germline CDR1 reads SEHNR; CDR2 reads FQNEAQ (reference sequence). The CDR3 totals 15 residues. For the CDR3, the DNA is TGTGCCAGCAGCTTAGCCATAGCGTCAGGGGCCGAGCAGTACTTC. This encodes CASSLAIASGAEQYF.

The rearrangement uses TRBV29-1 and TRBJ2-5, with TRBD2 matching over 13 bases. V dropped 5 bases and J dropped 2; count of bases not matched to a gene: 5. CDR3 length: 15 amino acids. The V gene's germline CDR1 is SQVTM and CDR2 ANQGSEA. The CDR3 reads CSVYTSGREQETQYF. DNA of the CDR3: TGCAGCGTTTACACTAGCGGGAGGGAACAAGAGACCCAGTACTTC.

This clonotype has a count of ten or more. The rearrangement joins TRBV19 to TRBJ1-5, with D unclear. The CDR3 is 15 amino acids. Deletions cut 7 bases from V and 2 bases from J, with 15 bases between. Germline V gene sequence: CDR1 LNHDA, CDR2 SQIVND (reference sequence). CDR3 nucleotides: TGTGCCAGTACTGTCCGGCAGGCGGGCAATCAGCCCCAGCATTTT. Its protein is CASTVRQAGNQPQHF.

The J gene is TRBJ1-5, the V gene TRBV2, with 7 bases matching TRBD1. The junction had 14 bases not matched to a gene; V was cut back by 5 bases and J by 1 base. Per the germline V gene, CDR1 is SNHLY and CDR2 is FYNNEI. The CDR3 totals 18 residues. The DNA for the CDR3 is TGTGCCAGCAGTTCGACAGGGAGGTTAAACAGAAGCAATCAGCCCCAGCATTTT. This gives the protein CASSSTGRLNRSNQPQHF.

The rearrangement uses TRBV6-5 and TRBJ1-1; a possible D gene is TRBD1 (6 bases). The CDR3 has 12 residues. Trimming took 5 bases from V and 11 from J, leaving 15 bases between them. Germline V lookup: CDR1 MNHEY, CDR2 SVGAGI. The CDR3 nucleotides read TGTGCCAGCAGTCCATCACGGGGGGCGGCTTTCTTT. It specifies CASSPSRGAAFF.

This clonotype was detected many times. The chain recombines TRBV9 with TRBJ1-3, with 8 positions matching TRBD1. V gave up 3 bases and J gave up 4 bases; unmatched junction bases: 6. CDR1 SGDLS and CDR2 YYNGEE come from the germline V gene. The CDR3 runs to 15 residues. CDR3 DNA: TGTGCCAGCAGCGCAGGGGGACAGGCCGGAAACACCATATATTTT. This gives the protein CASSAGGQAGNTIYF.

This clonotype was counted at least ten times. The rearrangement links TRBV7-9 to TRBJ2-7, with TRBD1 matching 7 bases. Germline CDR1 is SEHNR and CDR2 is FQNEAQ (reference sequence). V gave up 3 bases and J gave up 2 bases; unmatched junction bases: 16. The CDR3 is made up of 18 amino acids. The CDR3 nucleotides are TGTGCCAGCAGCTTGTGGGGGTCGAGCAGGGGGTCGACCTACGAGCAGTACTTC. It is translated as CASSLWGSSRGSTYEQYF.

The chain employs TRBV7-9 and TRBJ2-2; TRBD2 matches 10 bases. Germline loops: CDR1 SEHNR, CDR2 FQNEAQ (reference sequence). CDR3 length equals 18 residues. After removal of 6 bases from V and 0 bases from J, the junction contained 10 bases not matched to a gene. Here the CDR3 reads CASSPGTSEHANTGELFF. The CDR3 bases are TGTGCCAGCAGTCCCGGGACTAGCGAACACGCGAACACCGGGGAGCTGTTTTTT.

This clonotype was observed a few times. V is TRBV11-2 and J is TRBJ1-6, with D unclear. Germline CDR1 is SGHAT and CDR2 is FQNNGV. Between the trimmed V and J ends, which lost 8 bases and 3 bases, there was a span of 14 bases. CDR3 length: 15 amino acids. This chain's CDR3 is CASSPRPGYNSPLHF. The CDR3 DNA sequence: TGTGCCAGCTCACCCAGGCCAGGCTATAATTCACCCCTCCACTTT.

This clonotype was seen at least ten times. The chain joins TRBV7-8 to TRBJ2-5; D may be TRBD2 (5 bases). CDR3 size: 13 residues. Between the trimmed V and J ends, which lost 6 bases and 3 bases, there was a span of 11 bases. The germline CDR1 and CDR2 sequences are SGHVS and FQNEAQ. CDR3 bases: TGTGCCAGCAGTCGTAGCGACAAAGAGACCCAGTACTTC. Translating gives CASSRSDKETQYF.